This record looks at one T cell receptor beta chain sequence and its context. Vbeta (60) and Jbeta (13) primers were used in the PCR. Method: immunoSEQ multiplex PCR; TCRdb's copy keeps in-frame clones and lacks some. This sample has 100,000 to 150,000 clones, with 65% to 90% found just once. The V and J ends lost 3 bases and 4 bases, in that order; junction bases with no gene match: 4. The CDR3 has 15 amino acids. In germline, CDR1 is SGHAT, CDR2 FQNNGV. The data originate from a study of cytomegalovirus exposure and HLA in healthy donors. The clonotype comes from a girl aged 2-9 years in good health and CMV-seronegative. This chain connects TRBV11-2 to TRBJ2-3, with 10 bases matching TRBD2. The sample comprised PBMCs. CDR3 sequence reads: CASSFGLAVSDTQYF. The CDR3 nucleotides are TGTGCCAGCAGCTTCGGACTAGCGGTATCAGATACGCAGTATTTT.